The 19 T cell receptor beta chains below all came from one sample that was sequenced in a study of shared clonotypes between healthy human individuals. The repertoire was sequenced with immunoSEQ multiplex PCR; TCRdb's copy has only in-frame clones and lacks some. Found here are under 2,500,000 clones, nearly 97% of them singletons; the top ten hold more than 0.1%. Sequencing was carried out using naive CD4+ T cells sorted from blood. Regarding subset: CD45RA+ positively selected. The receptors here all came from a man aged 18 to 29 in good health.

The chain employs TRBV28 and TRBJ1-2; 7 bases are shared with TRBD1. Trimming removed 10 bases from V and 12 bases from J; junction bases left unmatched: 17. Germline-derived CDR1 and CDR2 are MDHEN and SYDVKM. The CDR3 sequence is 13 residues long. The chain's CDR3 is CATLGQPPMVNTF. CDR3 sequence (DNA): TGTGCCACCTTGGGACAGCCCCCAATGGTGAACACCTTC.

The V gene is TRBV7-9, the J gene TRBJ2-4, with D perhaps TRBD1 (6 bases). V was cut by 3 bases and J by 5 bases, with 14 bases left in between. This CDR3 region has 15 residues. Germline loops: CDR1 SEHNR, CDR2 FQNEAQ (reference sequence). The CDR3 is CASSLGTRTENIQYF. The CDR3 nucleotides read TGTGCCAGCAGCTTGGGTACTAGGACAGAAAACATTCAGTACTTC.

The rearrangement joins TRBV28 to TRBJ2-5; a weak D match, TRBD1 (5 bases). Trimming shortened V by 6 bases and J by 3 bases, and 8 bases separated the two germline ends. Looked up from germline, CDR1 is MDHEN and CDR2 is SYDVKM. This CDR3 is 12 amino acids long. The CDR3, as DNA: TGTGCCAGCAGAGGGGTAGAAGAGACCCAGTACTTC. Translated: CASRGVEETQYF.

The genes are TRBV7-8 and TRBJ2-7; no clear D. V gave up 5 bases and J gave up 2 bases, with 10 bases separating them. The CDR3 runs 13 residues. Germline V lookup: CDR1 SGHVS, CDR2 FQNEAQ. The CDR3, as DNA: TGTGCCAGCAGCCCCTTTCGGCCCTACGAGCAGTACTTC. Residues: CASSPFRPYEQYF. Filled out from reference TRBV7-8 and TRBJ2-7, the complete variable domain reads GAGVSQSPRYKVAKRGQDVALRCDPISGHVSLFWYQQALGQGPEFLTYFQNEAQLDKSGLPSDRFFAERPEGSVSTLKIQRTQQEDSAVYLCASSPFRPYEQYFGPGTRLTVT.

Details on this clone: At one of its ends the junction is not consistent with the germline gene, which may arise from a read error. This chain uses TRBV5-1 with TRBJ2-7; no definite D call. This CDR3 has 11 residues. Looked up from germline, CDR1 is SGHRS and CDR2 is YFSETQ. CDR3 nucleotides: TGCGCCAGCAGACTTGATTTGATCGTCGAGTTC. Translated, it gives CASRLDLIVEF.

This chain links TRBV5-1 with TRBJ2-1; a weak D match, TRBD2 (5 bases). CDR1 is SGHRS, CDR2 YFSETQ, per germline. The V and J ends lost 4 bases and 0 bases respectively, with 11 bases between them. This CDR3 spans 15 amino acids. The CDR3 DNA is TGCGCCAGCAGCCCCTCCGCGGGCTCCTACAATGAGCAGTTCTTC. Its translation: CASSPSAGSYNEQFF.

As DNA, the CDR3 is TGCGCCAGCAGCTTGAAAGGCAATGAGCAGTTCTTC. Translation: CASSLKGNEQFF. The V gene is TRBV5-1, the J gene TRBJ2-1; D uncertain. This CDR3 region has 12 residues. CDR1 SGHRS and CDR2 YFSETQ come from the germline V gene. V gave up 1 base and J gave up 6 bases, with 5 bases separating them.

This chain joins TRBV27 and TRBJ1-4; D is unclear. The germline CDR1 and CDR2 sequences are MNHEY and SMNVEV (reference sequence). This CDR3 spans 13 amino acids. Trimming took 5 bases from V and 8 from J, leaving 12 bases between them. The CDR3 region has the DNA TGTGCCAGCAGTCCCCGAGTTTTAGAAAAACTGTTTTTT. Translated: CASSPRVLEKLFF.

V usage is TRBV6-6 and J usage is TRBJ2-7; no firm D call. V dropped 3 bases and J dropped 2 bases, with 14 bases sitting between them. CDR3 length equals 15 residues. Germline V CDR1 and CDR2: MNHNY, SVGAGI (reference sequence). The CDR3 sequence: CASSYGPSLTYEQYF. DNA for the CDR3: TGTGCCAGCAGTTATGGTCCGTCGTTGACCTACGAGCAGTACTTC.

The V and J genes are TRBV18 and TRBJ2-1, with TRBD1 matching 7 bases. The V gene's germline CDR1 is KGHSH and CDR2 LQKENI. The CDR3 is 15 residues long. The trim removed 6 bases at V and 7 bases at J, leaving 12 bases unmatched. The CDR3, as DNA: TGTGCCAGCTCTCTCGACAGGGTATTATTGAATGAGCAGTTCTTC. This encodes CASSLDRVLLNEQFF.

The J gene is TRBJ2-2, the V gene TRBV29-1; 7 nucleotides line up with TRBD1. The trim removed 6 bases at V and 3 bases at J, leaving 7 bases unmatched. CDR1 SQVTM and CDR2 ANQGSEA come from the germline V gene. CDR3 length: 14 residues. Here the CDR3 DNA reads TGCAGCGTGGCGGACAGGCGGGACACCGGGGAGCTGTTTTTT. This sequence encodes CSVADRRDTGELFF.

The CDR3 nucleotides are TGTGCCACCGGGGAGGGGGCTTTCTTT. This translates into CATGEGAFF. V is TRBV19 and J is TRBJ1-1; D might be TRBD1 (5 bases). V was cut by 10 bases and J by 11 bases, with 11 bases left in between. There are 9 residues in the CDR3. CDR1 and CDR2 from the germline V gene are LNHDA and SQIVND (reference sequence).

V usage is TRBV11-2 and J usage is TRBJ2-7; TRBD1 agrees at 11 bases. V shed 5 bases, J shed 5 bases, and the junction held 5 bases outside the gene matches. This CDR3 is 14 amino acids long. Germline lookup yields CDR1 SGHAT and CDR2 FQNNGV. The CDR3 spells CASSAWTGGDEQYF. CDR3 nucleotides: TGTGCCAGCAGCGCTTGGACAGGGGGCGACGAGCAGTACTTC.

This clone was observed a single time. Relative to the germline gene, one junction end is altered; a read error may explain this. The V and J genes are TRBV7-7 and TRBJ2-5; perhaps D is TRBD1 or TRBD2 (5 bases each). Germline loops: CDR1 SSHAT, CDR2 FNYEAQ (reference sequence). This CDR3 comprises 15 residues. In DNA form, the CDR3 reads TGTGCTAGCAGCTTAGCGTCAGGGCTCTGGGAGACCCAGTACTTC. Protein: CASSLASGLWETQYF.

J is TRBJ1-4 and V is TRBV30; 10 bases are a match to TRBD1. Germline lookup yields CDR1 GTSNPN and CDR2 SVGIG (reference sequence). CDR3 length: 19 residues. The V segment lost 7 bases and the J segment 0 bases; nucleotides outside the gene matches: 17. CDR3 bases: TGTGCCTCGTACGGGGGACAGGGGCGACGTTTTGCAACTAATGAAAAACTGTTTTTT. Translation: CASYGGQGRRFATNEKLFF.

The chain is built from TRBV10-3 and TRBJ1-3; D ambiguous. Trimming removed 9 bases at V and 0 bases at J, with 9 bases between. There are 13 residues in the CDR3. CDR1 is ENHRY and CDR2 is SYGVKD in the germline V gene. The CDR3 DNA sequence: TGTGCCATTAGATTGCCCTCTGGAAACACCATATATTTT. It codes for CAIRLPSGNTIYF.

This chain links TRBV18 with TRBJ1-4; a possible D gene is TRBD1 (6 bases). Trimming removed 5 bases from V and 0 bases from J, with 19 bases in between. Per germline, CDR1 KGHSH and CDR2 LQKENI. The CDR3 totals 18 residues. The CDR3 loop is CASSVNRAPVSTNEKLFF. DNA for the CDR3: TGTGCCAGCTCAGTAAACAGGGCTCCTGTGTCAACTAATGAAAAACTGTTTTTT.

V is TRBV10-3 and J is TRBJ2-4, with D possibly matching TRBD2 (6 bases). CDR1 is ENHRY, CDR2 SYGVKD, per germline. This CDR3 region has 13 residues. Trimming took 2 bases from V and 9 from J, leaving 11 bases between them. The CDR3 here is CAISEGEDGIQYF. The CDR3 nucleotides are TGTGCCATCAGTGAGGGGGAGGACGGCATTCAGTACTTC.

The chain recombines TRBV10-2 with TRBJ1-5; 9 bases map to TRBD1. The CDR3 spans 15 residues. J was trimmed by 1 base and V by 6 bases; bases with no gene match: 4. Germline V gives CDR1 WSHSY, CDR2 SAAADI. In DNA, the CDR3 is TGCGCCAGCAGGGACGGACAGGGGAGCAATCAGCCCCAGCATTTT. Amino acid sequence: CASRDGQGSNQPQHF.